Below are 23 T cell receptor beta chains sequenced from a single sample in a study of OX40 agonist ivuxolimab in advanced cancers. Generated by immunoSEQ multiplex PCR, the TCRdb table keeps only in-frame clones and is missing some. The table lists around 40,000 clones, approximately 90% of them singletons. The sample was CD4+ or CD8+ T cells sorted from blood, taken in a trial of the OX40 agonist ivuxolimab. The source is an adult with an advanced solid tumor such as melanoma, head and neck, liver or kidney cancer.

The chain links TRBV20-1 to TRBJ2-1; D unresolved. The V end was cut by 3 bases, the J end by 7 bases, with 7 bases between. Germline V gene lookup returns CDR1 DFQATT and CDR2 SNEGSKA (reference sequence). The CDR3 loop spans 11 amino acids. CDR3 loop: CSARAGNEQFF. CDR3 nucleotides: TGCAGTGCTAGGGCCGGGAATGAGCAGTTCTTC.

The chain links TRBV4-1 to TRBJ1-1; D possibly corresponds to TRBD1 (5 bases). Germline V gives CDR1 MGHRA, CDR2 YSYEKL. The CDR3 sequence is 17 residues long. The V gene lost 0 bases and the J gene lost 1 base, with 15 bases spanning the gap. CDR3 nucleotide sequence: TGCGCCAGCAGCCAAGATATTTGGGACCAAGGGAACACTGAAGCTTTCTTT. Its protein product is CASSQDIWDQGNTEAFF.

The chain uses TRBV7-9 and TRBJ1-1, with unresolved D. The germline V gene encodes CDR1 SEHNR and CDR2 FQNEAQ (reference sequence). This CDR3 is built from 14 residues. V lost 5 bases, J lost 0 bases, and 10 bases lay in between. The CDR3 loop reads CASSPARLNTEAFF. CDR3 DNA sequence: TGTGCCAGCAGCCCCGCACGATTGAACACTGAAGCTTTCTTT.

The chain combines TRBV15 with TRBJ1-3; D possibly corresponds to TRBD1 (6 bases). CDR1 is LNHNV, CDR2 YYDKDF, per germline (reference sequence). V was trimmed by 1 base and J by 1 base, leaving 8 bases between them. The CDR3 runs 15 residues. CDR3 DNA: TGTGCCACCAGCAGAGCACAGGGTTCTGGAAACACCATATATTTT. Encoded protein: CATSRAQGSGNTIYF.

This clone occurred a few times. J is TRBJ1-1 and V is TRBV6-4; 7 bases agree with TRBD1. The CDR3 extends over 13 amino acids. Germline CDR1 MRHNA, CDR2 SNTAGT. Trimming removed 2 bases from V and 5 bases from J; junction bases left unmatched: 2. CDR3 in DNA: TGTGCCAGCAGTGACATGACAGGGACTGAAGCTTTCTTT. It specifies CASSDMTGTEAFF.

The chain employs TRBV7-8 and TRBJ1-1, with no clear D. V shed 0 bases and J shed 6 bases, with 14 bases lying between them. The length of the CDR3 is 15 residues. Germline V gene sequence: CDR1 SGHVS, CDR2 FQNEAQ. The CDR3 nucleotides are TGTGCCAGCAGCTTAGCCCCAGGAGGCCTGCCTGAAGCTTTCTTT. Its protein is CASSLAPGGLPEAFF.

This sequence joins TRBV6-6 and TRBJ1-1, with D perhaps TRBD1 (5 bases). The V end was cut by 6 bases, the J end by 6 bases, with 17 bases between. CDR3 length: 14 residues. Germline lookup yields CDR1 MNHNY and CDR2 SVGAGI (reference sequence). Here the CDR3 reads CASSPSRGMAEAFF. The CDR3 nucleotides are TGTGCCAGCAGCCCCAGTCGGGGGATGGCTGAAGCTTTCTTT.

The gene calls are TRBV15 and TRBJ2-1; D is unresolved. CDR3 length equals 14 residues. The V end lost 3 bases, the J end lost 0 bases, and 6 bases lay between the germline ends. CDR1 is LNHNV and CDR2 is YYDKDF in the germline V gene (reference sequence). CDR3: CATSSGSSYNEQFF. DNA for the CDR3: TGTGCCACCAGCAGTGGAAGCTCCTACAATGAGCAGTTCTTC.

V usage is TRBV6-1 and J usage is TRBJ1-1; no clear D gene. This CDR3 has 13 amino acids. The V gene lost 5 bases and the J gene lost 1 base, with 8 bases spanning the gap. The germline V gene has CDR1 MNHNS and CDR2 SASEGT. CDR3 sequence: CASSQTPNTEAFF. The CDR3, as DNA: TGTGCCAGCAGTCAGACACCGAACACTGAAGCTTTCTTT.

This chain joins TRBV6-6 and TRBJ1-3; 8 nucleotides line up with TRBD1. From germline, CDR1 is MNHNY and CDR2 SVGAGI (reference sequence). The CDR3 consists of 14 residues. With 3 bases clipped from V and 3 bases from J, the junction kept 1 base outside the gene matches. The CDR3 nucleotides read TGTGCCAGCAGTTATGGACAGGGTGGAAACACCATATATTTT. Amino acids: CASSYGQGGNTIYF.

The V gene is TRBV7-9, the J gene TRBJ1-6; D not certain. Trimming cost V 5 bases and J 13 bases, with 18 bases left between them. The length of the CDR3 is 14 residues. Germline loops: CDR1 SEHNR, CDR2 FQNEAQ (reference sequence). The DNA of the CDR3 is TGTGCCAGCAGCCCCATTGCGCATGCGGGGCCCCTCCACTTT. It yields the protein CASSPIAHAGPLHF.

The chain couples TRBV5-1 to TRBJ1-2; the D gene is possibly TRBD1 (5 bases). V lost 2 bases to trimming and J lost 4 bases, with 12 bases between them. The germline V gene encodes CDR1 SGHRS and CDR2 YFSETQ. The CDR3 is made up of 14 amino acids. CDR3 DNA sequence: TGCGCCAGCAGCTTTTTGGGGGGATCCTATGGCTACACCTTC. This gives the protein CASSFLGGSYGYTF.

The V call is TRBV6-5, the J call TRBJ1-3; D is possibly TRBD1 (5 bases). Germline V lookup: CDR1 MNHEY, CDR2 SVGAGI. Trimming cost V 0 bases and J 7 bases, with 13 bases left between them. The CDR3 extends over 15 amino acids. CDR3 sequence reads: CASSYSGTARNTIYF. The CDR3 DNA sequence: TGTGCCAGCAGTTACTCCGGGACTGCGCGGAACACCATATATTTT.

This clone was observed a single time. The rearrangement uses TRBV30 and TRBJ2-1; 8 bases are shared with TRBD2. Germline loops: CDR1 GTSNPN, CDR2 SVGIG (reference sequence). This CDR3 has 17 residues. V was clipped by 0 bases and J by 1 base; unmatched bases: 8. CDR3: CAWSVGTSIISYNEQFF. As DNA, the CDR3 is TGTGCCTGGAGTGTAGGGACTAGTATTATTTCCTACAATGAGCAGTTCTTC.

This clone was picked up a small number of times. The chain has TRBV4-1 and TRBJ1-5; TRBD1 matches 8 bases. Germline V lookup: CDR1 MGHRA, CDR2 YSYEKL. Trimming took 4 bases from V and 1 from J; bases not matched to a gene: 3. This CDR3 comprises 15 residues. This CDR3 is CASSPRTGSNQPQHF. The DNA of the CDR3 is TGCGCCAGCAGCCCTCGGACAGGGAGCAATCAGCCCCAGCATTTT.

V usage is TRBV7-2 and J usage is TRBJ2-7, with TRBD2 identical over 11 bases. Losses at the gene ends were 5 bases for V and 6 bases for J; bases not matched to a gene: 3. The CDR3 loop spans 13 amino acids. The germline V gene has CDR1 SGHTA and CDR2 FQGNSA. The CDR3 nucleotides read TGTGCCAGCAGCGACCTAGCGGGAGGCGAGCAGTACTTC. This sequence encodes CASSDLAGGEQYF.

J is TRBJ2-7 and V is TRBV11-3; the match to TRBD2 covers 7 bases. Trimming cost V 3 bases and J 0 bases; bases outside gene matches: 5. The CDR3 spans 15 residues. The germline gives CDR1 SGHNT, CDR2 YENEEA. CDR3 region: CASSFLAVSSYEQYF. CDR3 DNA: TGTGCCAGCAGCTTCCTAGCGGTTAGCTCCTACGAGCAGTACTTC.

The genes are TRBV7-6 and TRBJ2-7, with 8 bases aligning to TRBD1. V lost 5 bases to trimming and J lost 1 base; unmatched junction nucleotides: 4. Germline values: CDR1 SGHVS, CDR2 FNYEAQ. The CDR3 loop spans 14 amino acids. For the CDR3, the DNA is TGTGCCAGCAGCCACGGACAGGGTTCCTACGAGCAGTACTTC. This codes for CASSHGQGSYEQYF.

This chain uses TRBV4-2 with TRBJ2-7; no firm D call. Trimming shortened V by 0 bases and J by 3 bases, and 9 bases separated the two germline ends. Germline V CDR1 and CDR2: LGHNA, YNFKEQ. This CDR3 region has 14 residues. In DNA form, the CDR3 reads TGTGCCAGCAGCCAAGAAAAGGTGGGCTACGAGCAGTACTTC. Its translation is CASSQEKVGYEQYF.

The genes are TRBV6-6 and TRBJ2-3; D is unresolved. The CDR3 extends over 13 amino acids. Looked up from germline, CDR1 is MNHNY and CDR2 is SVGAGI (reference sequence). Trimming stripped 2 bases from V and 6 bases from J, with 9 bases between. The CDR3 sequence is CASSYDGLDTQYF. The CDR3 DNA sequence: TGTGCCAGCAGTTACGACGGCTTGGATACGCAGTATTTT.

The chain has TRBV4-1 and TRBJ2-7, with a tentative D call TRBD1 (6 bases). V lost 0 bases, J lost 2 bases, and 8 bases lay in between. CDR1 is MGHRA and CDR2 is YSYEKL in the germline V gene. The CDR3 totals 14 residues. CDR3 in amino acids: CASSQDRGTYEQYF. The CDR3 region has the DNA TGCGCCAGCAGCCAAGATAGGGGGACCTACGAGCAGTACTTC.

J is TRBJ1-1 and V is TRBV5-4; perhaps TRBD1 as D (6 bases). Germline CDR1 reads SGHNT; CDR2 reads YYREEE (reference sequence). The CDR3 has 14 residues. V lost 4 bases, J lost 8 bases, and 18 bases lay in between. The chain's CDR3 is CASSLQWGTGEAFF. The CDR3 DNA reads TGTGCCAGCAGCCTTCAATGGGGTACAGGGGAAGCTTTCTTT.

The chain combines TRBV11-2 with TRBJ2-5; 7 bases are shared with TRBD1. The J call is in doubt because the DNA end fits TRBJ2-7 better. The CDR3 runs to 14 residues. In germline, CDR1 is SGHAT, CDR2 FQNNGV. The CDR3 DNA reads TGTGCCAGCAGCGAAGCCGGGACAGCCTACGAGCAGTACTTC. Translated, it gives CASSEAGTAYEQYF.